Listed here are 4 T cell receptor beta chains from one sample, sequenced in a study of T cells in Graves' hyperthyroidism and ophthalmopathy. TCR beta CDR3 region amplification was performed from RNA transcripts. The HTBI primer set was used in a first-round RT-PCR of the TCR CDR3. TCRdb processed the multiplex PCR reads anew with MiXCR; each CDR3 protein has one entry. Of over 300,000 distinct CDR3 sequences listed, approximately 13% are singletons. Sequencing was carried out using blood. The receptors originated from a woman aged 60-70 years with Graves' hyperthyroidism.

This clonotype occurred many times. This chain connects TRBV5-1 to TRBJ2-3; 9 bases agree with TRBD1. The CDR3 totals 16 residues. With 3 bases clipped from V and 6 bases from J, the junction kept 11 bases outside the gene matches. The germline CDR1 and CDR2 sequences are SGHRS and YFSETQ. The CDR3 nucleotides are TGCGCCAGCAGCTCCCACGGGACAGGGAATCCCGATACGCAGTATTTT. Translating gives CASSSHGTGNPDTQYF.

Ten or more counts support this clonotype. In DNA form, the CDR3 reads TGTGCCAGCTCACCAATACGGGACAATCAGCCCCAGCATTTT. Its protein is CASSPIRDNQPQHF. This sequence joins TRBV18 and TRBJ1-5; no firm D call. Germline loops: CDR1 KGHSH, CDR2 LQKENI. CDR3 length equals 14 residues. V was clipped by 2 bases and J by 3 bases, with 8 bases between them.

This clonotype was seen ten or more times. The chain links TRBV12-3 or TRBV12-4 to TRBJ2-7, with TRBD1 matching 10 bases. The V segment lost 1 base and the J segment 3 bases; nucleotides outside the gene matches: 9. This CDR3 spans 17 amino acids. The CDR3 DNA reads TGTGCCAGCAGTTTAGGGATGTTTGGGGACAGGGGCTACGAGCAGTACTTC. Translating it yields CASSLGMFGDRGYEQYF.

This clonotype has more than one count but fewer than ten. The V call is TRBV27, the J call TRBJ2-1; 11 nucleotides align to TRBD1. The CDR3 loop spans 15 amino acids. From germline, CDR1 is MNHEY and CDR2 SMNVEV (reference sequence). Germline trimming cut 4 bases from V and 8 bases from J; bases unmatched to any gene: 7. The CDR3 DNA follows: TGTGCCAGCAGTTGGAGGACAGGGGGCAGCGATGAGCAGTTCTTC. Its protein product is CASSWRTGGSDEQFF.